The sequence of this T cell receptor beta chain was determined in a study of T cells in Graves' hyperthyroidism and ophthalmopathy. This clonotype has at least ten counts. The V end was cut by 1 base, the J end by 3 bases, with 7 bases between. Per germline, CDR1 SGHAT and CDR2 FQNNGV. The CDR3 contains 13 residues. Researchers took RNA transcripts and amplified the TCR beta CDR3 regions from them. The primer set for the first-round RT-PCR of the TCR CDR3 was HTBI. TCRdb fed the multiplex PCR reads into MiXCR, producing one record per CDR3 protein. Of approximately 400,000 distinct CDR3 sequences listed, approximately 14% are singletons.

The chain combines TRBV11-2 with TRBJ2-7; TRBD1 might be the D (5 bases). The clonotype was recovered from a woman younger than 30 with Graves' hyperthyroidism. The sample was blood. CDR3: CASSLAQDYEQYF. The CDR3 bases are TGTGCCAGCAGCTTAGCACAGGACTACGAGCAGTACTTC.